This T cell receptor (beta chain) derives from a study of T-cell memory formation after mild COVID-19. The study, taken as a whole, reports: That cross-reactive memory joined was suggested by some responding clones appearing in pre-infection memory. The study found contracting CD4+ clones mainly in CM and EM and contracting CD8+ clones in EMRA. Among clones contracting day 15 to 85, CD4/CD8 was balanced, whereas later expanders leaned CD4+.

5'RACE with constant-segment primers yielded barcoded, UMI-tagged TCR alpha and TCR beta cDNA libraries. TCRdb re-analysed the 5' RACE reads in MiXCR, keeping a single row per CDR3 protein. The repertoire consists of 350,000 to 550,000 distinct CDR3 sequences, with around 17% occurring once and the leading ten covering 20% to 25%. The CDR3 has 14 residues. Germline CDR1 reads DFQATT; CDR2 reads SNEGSKA (reference sequence). The V end was cut by 3 bases, the J end by 3 bases, with 15 bases between. In this sample, this clonotype turned up a few times. The antigen is unknown. Input material: PBMCs or a T cell subset sorted from them (not recorded which). The sequence was collected from a man aged 18 to 29 who had mild COVID-19 (a few samples of this study predate the infection). Cell type and time point are not known. The chain has TRBV20-1 and TRBJ2-7; D call uncertain. In DNA form, the CDR3 reads TGCAGTGCTAGGCGATGGAACAGAGACTACGAGCAGTACGTC. It specifies CSARRWNRDYEQYV.